The 32 T cell receptor beta chains in this list originate from one sample, sequenced in a study of vaccination effects on CD4 cells after COVID-19. Which antigens these TCRs recognize remains unknown. Subsequent to a culture period of 10 to 11 days, CD4+ T cells were isolated. Profiled with immunoSEQ multiplex PCR; TCRdb holds only in-frame clones, not every one. This sample has approximately 58,000 clones; around three quarters occur once, and the top ten carry roughly 3.2%. Sequencing used CD4+ T cells from PBMCs cultured without peptide, obtained before COVID-19 vaccination. These receptors came from a human donor who received a COVID-19 vaccine.

The chain has TRBV19 and TRBJ1-4; D possibly corresponds to TRBD1 (5 bases). The CDR3 is 15 amino acids. V dropped 3 bases and J dropped 0 bases, with 8 bases sitting between them. Looked up from germline, CDR1 is LNHDA and CDR2 is SQIVND (reference sequence). The CDR3 sequence is CASSILGATNEKLFF. CDR3 DNA: TGTGCCAGTAGTATTTTGGGGGCAACTAATGAAAAACTGTTTTTT. Full variable domain (rest looked up from reference TRBV19 and TRBJ1-4): DGGITQSPKYLFRKEGQNVTLSCEQNLNHDAMYWYRQDPGQGLRLIYYSQIVNDFQKGDIAEGYSVSREKKESFPLTVTSAQKNPTAFYLCASSILGATNEKLFFGSGTQLSVL.

The V and J genes are TRBV4-1 and TRBJ1-4, with a weak D call TRBD1 (5 bases). The V gene lost 1 base and the J gene lost 5 bases, with 17 bases spanning the gap. The CDR3 consists of 17 residues. Germline assignment: CDR1 MGHRA and CDR2 YSYEKL. The CDR3 region is CASSQGRRTRGNEKLFF. As DNA, the CDR3 is TGCGCCAGCAGCCAAGGACGGAGGACACGGGGAAATGAAAAACTGTTTTTT.

This chain uses TRBV18 with TRBJ1-6; possible D gene TRBD1, 5 bases. Germline-derived CDR1 and CDR2 are KGHSH and LQKENI. There are 14 residues in the CDR3. Trimming cost V 0 bases and J 9 bases, with 9 bases left between them. CDR3 sequence (DNA): TGTGCCAGCTCACCACCGGATAGGGGTTCACCCCTCCACTTT. It is translated as CASSPPDRGSPLHF.

V gene TRBV2 combines with J gene TRBJ2-7; D not certain. The V gene's germline CDR1 is SNHLY and CDR2 FYNNEI. This CDR3 is 11 amino acids long. V was pared by 7 bases and J by 3 bases, with 7 bases between. The CDR3 loop reads CASTLYYEQYV. The CDR3 DNA is TGTGCCAGCACTTTGTACTACGAGCAGTACGTC.

J is TRBJ2-7 and V is TRBV6-5, with a tentative D call TRBD2 (6 bases). The CDR3 runs 14 residues. Trimming took 5 bases from V and 2 from J, leaving 13 bases between them. CDR1 and CDR2 (germline): MNHEY, SVGAGI. CDR3 in amino acids: CASSPRRGAYEQYV. CDR3 DNA sequence: TGTGCCAGCAGTCCCAGGAGGGGAGCCTACGAGCAGTACGTC.

This clone turned up a few times. The chain employs TRBV5-1 and TRBJ2-2; D uncertain. The germline CDR1 and CDR2 sequences are SGHRS and YFSETQ. The CDR3 runs 16 residues. Trimming cost V 5 bases and J 1 base, with 15 bases left between them. CDR3: CASSQFRAENTGELFF. The CDR3 DNA reads as TGCGCCAGCAGTCAGTTCCGGGCCGAGAACACCGGGGAGCTGTTTTTT.

Only a few counts were recorded for this clone. This chain connects TRBV6-5 to TRBJ2-7, with a possible D match to TRBD1 (6 bases). Germline CDR1 is MNHEY and CDR2 is SVGAGI. The CDR3 runs to 16 residues. V lost 0 bases and J 4 bases, leaving 16 bases between the germline ends. The CDR3 here is CASSYSRPKQGYEQYV. CDR3 nucleotide sequence: TGTGCCAGCAGTTACTCCCGCCCCAAACAGGGTTACGAGCAGTACGTC.

The rearrangement joins TRBV28 to TRBJ1-5; D is unresolved. V lost 7 bases, J lost 0 bases, and 10 bases lay in between. Germline-derived CDR1 and CDR2 are MDHEN and SYDVKM. The CDR3 sequence is 14 residues long. In nucleotides, the CDR3 is TGTGCCAGCACCTCGGGATATAGCAATCAGCCCCAGCATTTT. As protein: CASTSGYSNQPQHF.

The gene calls are TRBV19 and TRBJ2-5; D is possibly TRBD2 (6 bases). Germline V gene lookup returns CDR1 LNHDA and CDR2 SQIVND (reference sequence). This CDR3 has 15 residues. Trimming left V 6 bases short and J 1 base short, with 15 bases between. DNA for the CDR3: TGTGCCAGTAGCCAAACCGGGAGATCCCAAGAGACCCAGTACTTC. Its translation is CASSQTGRSQETQYF.

Concerning this clone itself: Other DNA sequences within the sample encode an identical CDR3. This chain connects TRBV24-1 to TRBJ1-5; no reliable D call. Germline V gives CDR1 KGHDR, CDR2 SFDVKD. The germline V and J ends were trimmed by 3 bases and 3 bases, with 2 bases remaining between them. CDR3 size: 12 residues. This chain's CDR3 is CATSDPNQPQHF. The CDR3 nucleotides are TGTGCCACCAGTGATCCCAATCAGCCCCAGCATTTT.

The gene calls are TRBV9 and TRBJ1-1, with a weak D call TRBD1 (5 bases). Germline V gives CDR1 SGDLS, CDR2 YYNGEE. CDR3 size: 15 residues. V dropped 0 bases and J dropped 0 bases, with 9 bases sitting between them. This CDR3 is CASSVAQGVNTEAFF. The CDR3, as DNA: TGTGCCAGCAGCGTAGCCCAGGGAGTGAACACTGAAGCTTTCTTT.

CDR3 residues: CASSLYRGMNTEAFF. CDR3 nucleotides: TGCGCCAGCAGCTTGTACAGGGGGATGAACACTGAAGCTTTCTTT. This chain uses TRBV5-1 with TRBJ1-1; 8 bases fit TRBD1. With 1 base clipped from V and 0 bases from J, the junction kept 2 bases outside the gene matches. Germline V gene sequence: CDR1 SGHRS, CDR2 YFSETQ. This CDR3 is built from 15 residues. Using reference TRBV5-1 and TRBJ1-1 for the parts outside the CDR3, the full variable domain is KAGVTQTPRYLIKTRGQQVTLSCSPISGHRSVSWYQQTPGQGLQFLFEYFSETQRNKGNFPGRFSGRQFSNSRSEMNVSTLELGDSALYLCASSLYRGMNTEAFFGQGTRLTVV.

This clone was recorded a few times. The chain joins TRBV5-1 to TRBJ2-7, with 7 bases matching TRBD1. The trim removed 7 bases at V and 2 bases at J, leaving 6 bases unmatched. Germline loops: CDR1 SGHRS, CDR2 YFSETQ. The CDR3 is 13 amino acids. The CDR3 sequence: CASHPGQTYEQYV. CDR3 sequence (DNA): TGCGCCAGCCATCCGGGACAGACCTACGAGCAGTACGTC.

The chain has TRBV28 and TRBJ1-4; TRBD1 is a possible D gene (5 bases). V was clipped by 5 bases and J by 4 bases, with 14 bases between them. The CDR3 contains 15 residues. Germline V gene sequence: CDR1 MDHEN, CDR2 SYDVKM. The CDR3 nucleotides read TGTGCCAGCAGTCGGCCGGGACGGTATAATGAAAAACTGTTTTTT. It is translated as CASSRPGRYNEKLFF.

V and J are TRBV5-4 and TRBJ2-3; D gene ambiguous. From germline, CDR1 is SGHNT and CDR2 YYREEE (reference sequence). The CDR3 consists of 13 residues. V dropped 2 bases and J dropped 0 bases, with 4 bases sitting between them. Written as DNA, the CDR3 is TGTGCCAGCAGCTTAGGAAGCACAGATACGCAGTATTTT. Translated: CASSLGSTDTQYF.

This clone has just a few counts. V usage is TRBV13 and J usage is TRBJ1-3, with D perhaps matching TRBD1 (5 bases). Trimming stripped 8 bases from V and 0 bases from J, with 11 bases between. The CDR3 has 14 residues. Germline CDR1 PRHDT, CDR2 FYEKMQ (reference sequence). In nucleotides, the CDR3 is TGTGCCAGCGGAAGACAGAACTCTGGAAACACCATATATTTT. Protein: CASGRQNSGNTIYF.

The chain carries TRBV3-1 (or the pseudogene TRBV3-2) and TRBJ1-2; a possible D gene is TRBD1 (5 bases). Germline CDR1 LGHDT, CDR2 YNNKEL (reference sequence). The CDR3 sequence is 20 residues long. V dropped 4 bases and J dropped 4 bases, with 31 bases sitting between them. CDR3 DNA sequence: TGTGCCAGCAGCCCCGCATCCTGGGGCCAGCCCAGTTACTTTCTCTATGGCTACACCTTC. Its protein product is CASSPASWGQPSYFLYGYTF.

This chain joins TRBV7-2 and TRBJ1-1; 8 bases line up with TRBD1. The CDR3 consists of 14 residues. The germline CDR1 and CDR2 sequences are SGHTA and FQGNSA. Unmatched junction bases numbered 0, after V lost 2 bases and J lost 1 base. The chain's CDR3 is CASSLQGANTEAFF. The DNA of the CDR3 is TGTGCCAGCAGCTTACAGGGGGCGAACACTGAAGCTTTCTTT.

This clone was recorded many times. The V call is TRBV25-1, the J call TRBJ2-5, with 7 bases aligning to TRBD1. V dropped 4 bases and J dropped 4; count of bases not matched to a gene: 6. The CDR3 is 14 amino acids. Germline values: CDR1 MGHDK, CDR2 SYGVNS. CDR3 nucleotides: TGTGCCAGCAGTGTCCGGGACAGCAGAGAGACCCAGTACTTC. Protein sequence: CASSVRDSRETQYF.

The gene calls are TRBV9 and TRBJ2-5; 7 nucleotides agree with TRBD1. This CDR3 region has 13 residues. The trim removed 3 bases at V and 3 bases at J, leaving 2 bases unmatched. Germline CDR1 is SGDLS and CDR2 is YYNGEE. As DNA, the CDR3 is TGTGCCAGCAGCGCAGGGACAGAAGAGACCCAGTACTTC. It specifies CASSAGTEETQYF.

The table lists this clone with a few counts. The chain links TRBV6-5 to TRBJ1-2; D gene unclear. The CDR3 sequence is 12 residues long. Trimming removed 10 bases at V and 0 bases at J, with 9 bases between. The germline V gene encodes CDR1 MNHEY and CDR2 SVGAGI. In DNA, the CDR3 is TGTGCCACCCGTCAGACTAACTATGGCTACACCTTC. This translates into CATRQTNYGYTF.

The rearrangement links TRBV5-8 to TRBJ2-3; 7 bases match TRBD2. The CDR3 covers 15 residues. J lost 0 bases, V lost 2 bases, and 3 bases had no gene match. Germline values: CDR1 SGHTS, CDR2 YDEGEE. The CDR3 nucleotides read TGTGCCAGCAGCTTCGCAGCGGGGAGCACAGATACGCAGTATTTT. Protein: CASSFAAGSTDTQYF.

V gene TRBV18 combines with J gene TRBJ1-4; no firm D call. The CDR3 has 16 amino acids. Deletions cut 3 bases from V and 0 bases from J, with 11 bases between. Germline CDR1 reads KGHSH; CDR2 reads LQKENI. As DNA, the CDR3 is TGTGCCAGCTCACCCCGTCTAGGCACAACTAATGAAAAACTGTTTTTT. Protein: CASSPRLGTTNEKLFF.

This rearrangement joins TRBV6-5 to TRBJ1-1; 7 bases agree with TRBD1. J gave up 4 bases and V 5 bases, and 7 bases lay outside the gene matches. Germline loops: CDR1 MNHEY, CDR2 SVGAGI. This CDR3 is 14 amino acids long. DNA for the CDR3: TGTGCCAGCAGTCCATTACAGGGGCGCACTGAAGCTTTCTTT. Its translation is CASSPLQGRTEAFF.

This chain links TRBV7-9 with TRBJ2-3; possible D gene TRBD1, 6 bases. Trimming cost V 3 bases and J 1 base, with 11 bases left between them. Germline V gives CDR1 SEHNR, CDR2 FQNEAQ (reference sequence). The CDR3 is made up of 15 amino acids. The CDR3 loop reads CASSFAAGGTDTQYF. CDR3 sequence (DNA): TGTGCCAGCAGCTTTGCGGCAGGGGGCACAGATACGCAGTATTTT.

This clone was recorded only once. V gene TRBV4-2 combines with J gene TRBJ2-1; no firm D call. The CDR3 is made up of 13 amino acids. Germline V CDR1 and CDR2: LGHNA, YNFKEQ. Trimming stripped 2 bases from V and 10 bases from J, with 12 bases between. This CDR3 reads CASSQLGRQEQFF. The CDR3, as DNA: TGTGCCAGCAGCCAACTCGGACGGCAGGAGCAGTTCTTC.

This clone was detected only a few times. The J gene is TRBJ1-3, the V gene TRBV28; D is uncertain. Trimming pared 6 bases from V and 2 bases from J, leaving 11 bases between. The CDR3 runs 14 residues. Germline-derived CDR1 and CDR2 are MDHEN and SYDVKM. The CDR3 coding sequence is TGTGCCAGCAGCCAGTTCCGGGCTGGAAACACCATATATTTT. Translated, it gives CASSQFRAGNTIYF.

J is TRBJ1-2 and V is TRBV2, with D possibly TRBD1 on 5 matching bases. CDR1 and CDR2 from the germline V gene are SNHLY and FYNNEI. The CDR3 has 12 residues. Trimming took off 6 bases at V and 8 bases at J, with 13 bases between the two ends. Here the CDR3 reads CASRGLGDGYTF. CDR3 nucleotide sequence: TGTGCCAGCAGGGGACTAGGGGACGGCTACACCTTC.

This chain uses TRBV19 with TRBJ2-1, with 9 bases fitting TRBD2. V was pared by 7 bases and J by 4 bases, with 2 bases of the junction left unmatched. CDR3 length: 13 residues. Germline V gene lookup returns CDR1 LNHDA and CDR2 SQIVND (reference sequence). The CDR3 coding sequence is TGTGCCAGTAATAGCGGGGGTTACAATGAGCAGTTCTTC. This encodes CASNSGGYNEQFF.

This clone was seen once. The chain carries TRBV29-1 and TRBJ1-4; perhaps TRBD1 as D (6 bases). Trimming shortened V by 4 bases and J by 3 bases, and 15 bases separated the two germline ends. Looked up from germline, CDR1 is SQVTM and CDR2 is ANQGSEA. This CDR3 spans 15 amino acids. CDR3 amino acids: CSVVGWGRANEKLFF. The DNA of the CDR3 is TGCAGCGTTGTGGGTTGGGGGCGGGCTAATGAAAAACTGTTTTTT.

This chain links TRBV24-1 with TRBJ1-2, with D uncertain. Germline CDR1 is KGHDR and CDR2 is SFDVKD. The CDR3 runs to 13 residues. Trimming took off 2 bases at V and 3 bases at J, with 6 bases between the two ends. DNA of the CDR3: TGTGCCACCAGTGATTGGTACGACTATGGCTACACCTTC. Protein: CATSDWYDYGYTF.

This chain connects TRBV7-8 to TRBJ1-1, with D perhaps matching TRBD1 (5 bases). Germline V gene lookup returns CDR1 SGHVS and CDR2 FQNEAQ. This CDR3 spans 14 amino acids. Trimming left V 4 bases short and J 1 base short, with 10 bases between. Here the CDR3 reads CASSSGRTNTEAFF. For the CDR3, the DNA is TGTGCCAGCAGCTCGGGACGTACGAACACTGAAGCTTTCTTT. The variable domain in full, with the rest retrieved from reference TRBV7-8 and TRBJ1-1, is GAGVSQSPRYKVAKRGQDVALRCDPISGHVSLFWYQQALGQGPEFLTYFQNEAQLDKSGLPSDRFFAERPEGSVSTLKIQRTQQEDSAVYLCASSSGRTNTEAFFGQGTRLTVV.